This TCR beta chain was captured in a study of cytomegalovirus exposure and HLA in healthy donors (dated by TCRdb to 2015 to 2018). With respect to the entire study: In an earlier analysis of 587 of the donors, less than 350 Gb of sequence data and roughly 100 million unique TCR beta sequences from roughly 190 million T cells were reported. Class I and class II HLA loci were covered by the typing at four-digit resolution. An early release that covered some 630 HLA-typed donors contained 250 to 350 gigabases of sequencing data and around 80 million unique TCR sequences. Of the 398 genotyped donors, roughly 76% were placed in the genetic ancestry cluster associated with self-reported Caucasian donors. The study aimed to test whether cataloging public T cell receptors could reveal signatures of past pathogen exposure. A later analysis re-examined previously published TCR beta repertoires from more than 600 donors and added high-resolution HLA genotyping to investigate patterns of TCR occurrence. Using immunosequencing, the study profiled T cell repertoires from 500 to 800 subjects and related those repertoires to cytomegalovirus serostatus. A separate validation cohort of about 110 different subjects was used in addition to the 666-subject first cohort. In a later genetic analysis, genome-wide SNP genotypes for about three fifths of the roughly 670 donors were used, and that subset was treated as a discovery cohort. Four to six DR-DQ haplotypes were handled as single units for association and clustering, since linkage in the cohort was strong. Donor age, sex, ethnicity and CMV serostatus were compiled alongside the repertoire data. In the later analysis, no new phenotypic data were used to find candidate immune exposures; instead, reliance was placed on TCR beta sequences and their occurrence across donors. On average, around 240,000 unique TCR beta nucleotide sequences were sequenced per donor among several hundred genotyped donors of the cohort, with approximately 18% of those sequences being non-productive. Typing coverage varied by locus: 629-630 donors for A, B, C, DRB1 and DQB1; about 520 for DQA1; more than 600 for DPA1; more than 450 for DPB1. All discovery cohort repertoires had been generated using a single sequencing platform. High-throughput TCR immunosequencing, statistical association of individual TCRs with disease status, and machine learning were combined to predict cytomegalovirus infection status. An earlier analysis of approximately 500 of the donors applied high-throughput TCR beta sequencing to assess whether each TCR beta V gene segment acted as functional or pseudogenic.

The cohort consisted of 670 or so healthy bone marrow donors. All cohort members were sampled while nominally healthy, although unrecorded immune exposures were likely present. The donor was CMV seropositive and belonged to the group of 250 to 300 seropositive cohort members. Every donor gave a peripheral blood sample, and the peripheral blood mononuclear cells from that sample were used for TCR beta sequencing. Genomic DNA extraction from the blood cell samples was performed with the Qiagen DNeasy Blood Extraction Kit. Cut back by 5 bases and 2 bases, the V and J ends lie 13 bases apart. The cysteine opens and the phenylalanine closes a CDR3 of 16 amino acids. The CDR3 DNA has 48 bases and is translated from base 1. The germline V gene yields SNHLY for CDR1 and FYNNEI for CDR2. Libraries were constructed by the immunoSEQ multiplex PCR assay. For the multiplex PCR, a mixture combining 60 forward primers for TCR Vbeta segments and 13 reverse primers for TCR Jbeta segments was used. The CDR3 region of rearranged TCR beta genes was amplified from genomic DNA with a multiplex PCR assay. The amplified TCR beta libraries were sequenced on the Illumina HiSeq System as 87-base-pair reads. The authors processed their data as follows. In a later analysis, about 80 million unique TCR beta chains were counted across the roughly 670 repertoires, and roughly 10 million of these chains were shared by at least two donors. A nearest-neighbor algorithm error-corrected the raw reads and collapsed the reads into unique sequences, merging closely related sequences to remove PCR and sequencing errors. CDR3 sequences were aligned to IMGT reference sequences to assign V, D and J gene segments. Each retained sequence needed at least a six-nucleotide match to both a V gene segment and a J gene segment. A rearrangement was called productive if the CDR3 had no stop codons and remained in frame with V and J, and every other rearrangement was called non-productive. CDR3 was defined according to IMGT convention as the region running from the second conserved V-encoded cysteine to the conserved J-encoded phenylalanine. Sequences without an unambiguous match to a single V gene segment were excluded from the earlier analysis of 587 of the donors. An earlier analysis of 500 to 600 of the donors classified V segments as functional when productive rearrangements were above 56.7% and as segregating when the standard deviation between donors was above 5%. To diagnose cytomegalovirus status from the catalog of TCR beta chain sequences, a statistical classification framework was built. A later analysis assigned V and J genes by comparing TCR nucleotide sequences with IMGT/GENE-DB human TR gene sequences. A later analysis assigned CDR3 sequences and most-parsimonious VDJ recombination scenarios with the TCRdist pipeline. A later analysis defined each TCR beta chain by its CDR3 amino acid sequence plus V-gene family, and excluded reads lacking a unique V-gene family. To address suspected cross-contamination and a sequencing artifact, a later analysis removed around 590 highly shared, low-generation-probability nucleotide sequences. For each public chain, a later analysis derived a clonal expansion index from normalized ranks of inferred template counts within each repertoire. In a later analysis, generation probabilities were computed using a VDJ recombination model fitted to out-of-frame rearrangements, and the results were checked against IGoR. In a later analysis, hypergeometric tests were used to score TCR-TCR, TCR-HLA and TCR-CMV co-occurrence, with a repertoire-size bias correction applied to TCR pairs. False discovery rates were estimated in a later analysis by permuting HLA or CMV assignments 20 times. In a later analysis, co-occurring TCRs were grouped with DBSCAN, and TCRdist sequence similarity was added when clustering was performed within HLA-allele-positive subsets. Repertoires with fewer than 30,000 or more than 120,000 public chains were left out of co-occurrence clustering, as were about 5 repertoires with anomalous nucleotide sharing. TCRdb limited this immuneACCESS table to in-frame rearrangements with V and J called. A share of clones is missing; checked studies link under half to unresolved V genes, and the rest is unexplained. The D gene and trimming were derived from the DNA, and the V and J assignments and clone size from that table. For this sample, the table gives about 40,000 clones. Approximately 10% of the sample goes to the ten largest clones.

With regard to this clone: Its recognized antigen is unknown.

Overall study outcomes, separate from this receptor: Assigning TCR associations to individual alleles was difficult when HLA alleles, especially DR and DQ, strongly co-occurred. A later genetic analysis reported fewer N-insertions in productive TCRs among donors in an Asian-associated ancestry cluster than the roughly 670-donor mean. In an earlier analysis of some 500 of the donors, most TCR beta V segments were observed in productive rearrangements about 90% or about 30% of the time, broadly matching IMGT annotations. In a later analysis, HLA-associated TCR beta chains were found to be more clonally expanded and to have lower generation probabilities than equally common non-associated chains. The authors suggested that the approach could potentially be generalized to other disease states and immunological phenotypes. Most TCR sequences were observed very rarely across donors, whereas some public TCRs were present in many individuals. V-gene and J-gene trimming of TCR beta chains was associated with a missense DCLRE1C variant in a later genetic analysis, and the association was replicated in an independent cohort. According to a later analysis, parvovirus B19, influenza, CMV and Epstein-Barr virus appeared linked to several top co-occurrence clusters. A further reported finding was that TCR beta sequences accurately predicted the HLA-A and HLA-B alleles for most subjects in the first cohort. Most CMV-associated TCR beta chains appeared to be HLA-restricted in a later analysis, and the HLA associations seemed to be driven largely by CMV exposure. Linkage disequilibrium might explain the correlated functional status among segregating V segments, but an unknown experimental factor could not be excluded. Some IMGT-functional V segments, including TRBV6-2 and TRBV6-3, could not be told apart with the 87-base-pair reads, so those segments were excluded. In vitro tests confirmed that a few of the cytomegalovirus-associated TCR beta chains recognize cytomegalovirus antigens. Because counts were too low, more than 15 rarely observed V segments, including chromosome 9 orphons, were excluded from the earlier analysis of about 500 of the donors. The classifier was reported to diagnose cytomegalovirus status with high specificity and sensitivity in both the original and validation cohorts. In this cohort, only TCR beta chains were sequenced, and detectable features were limited by the absence of alpha or paired-chain data. In a later analysis, the rate of TCR association differed among HLA loci, with DRB1 alleles having the most associated TCRs and HLA-C alleles having the fewest. Specific HLA alleles were associated with over 15,000 TCR beta sequences at a false discovery rate of 0.05 in a later analysis. Sequencing depth was assumed to be roughly uniform across donors in the presence/absence analyses, though that assumption may not hold. A group of highly shared sequence variants was considered likely to be a technical artifact of the sequencing pipeline. Because some donors lacked HLA typing at each locus, the association tests relied only on the typed subset. The only immune exposure information available for the cohort was CMV serostatus. The study listed 170 or so TCR beta chains as associated with cytomegalovirus.

Sequencing was carried out using PBMCs. The sequence links TRBV2 to TRBJ2-6; the best D guess is TRBD1, with 5 bases matching. This receptor was identified in a man aged 40-49 years in good health and CMV-seropositive. The CDR3 is CASSRTKGTGANVLTF. Read as DNA, the sequence is TGTGCCAGCAGTCGGACAAAGGGGACTGGGGCCAACGTCCTGACTTTC.